This record covers a single T cell receptor (beta chain). The antigen remains unidentified. The data are from a study of T cell repertoires in ileal Crohn's disease. Study-level results: Endoscopy was done a median approximately 7 months after surgery. Every patient over 26.8% clonality showed endoscopic recurrence. Compared with non-smokers, active smokers at surgery showed more clonal expansions.

TCRdb keeps only in-frame clones here, not all; method: immunoSEQ multiplex PCR. The sample has a few thousand clones, approximately 84% seen once. Time point defined: neoterminal ileum biopsy at postoperative endoscopy, about 6 months after surgery. The CDR3 consists of 15 residues. The germline V gene encodes CDR1 MDHEN and CDR2 SYDVKM. Losses at the gene ends were 7 bases for V and 2 bases for J; bases not matched to a gene: 10. Specimen: ileal tissue. The source is an adult with Crohn's disease. The chain employs TRBV28 and TRBJ1-1; 7 nucleotides line up with TRBD1. The CDR3 region has the DNA TGTGCCAGCACTAACAACCGACAGGGCAACACTGAAGCTTTCTTT. It translates to CASTNNRQGNTEAFF.